This TCR beta chain appears in the sequencing data of a study of OX40 agonist ivuxolimab in advanced cancers. Measured with immunoSEQ multiplex PCR; TCRdb has only the in-frame clones, and not every one. The sample records some 150,000 clones, roughly nine tenths being singletons. V gave up 5 bases and J gave up 4 bases, with 10 bases separating them. This CDR3 has 13 residues. Germline CDR1 SGHRS, CDR2 YFSETQ. The chain combines TRBV5-1 with TRBJ1-5, with D tentatively TRBD1 (5 bases). Here the sequenced sample was CD4+ or CD8+ T cells sorted from blood, taken in a trial of the OX40 agonist ivuxolimab. The origin of this receptor is an adult with an advanced solid tumor such as melanoma, head and neck, liver or kidney cancer. The CDR3 DNA is TGCGCCAGCAGTCCTGGGGGGAATCAGCCCCAGCATTTT. Protein product: CASSPGGNQPQHF.